This TCR beta chain was sequenced for a study of T cells in Graves' hyperthyroidism and ophthalmopathy. It was uncontrolled infection, other autoimmune disease, pregnancy or lactation that excluded patients. Diagnostic assessment was based on clinical symptoms, serum thyroxine and TRAb, thyroid ultrasound and orbital computed tomography. The CDR3 spans 15 residues. CDR1 is MDHEN and CDR2 is SYDVKM in the germline V gene. The ends lost 2 bases at V and 9 bases at J; junction bases unmatched: 9. In its sample, this clonotype was seen once. TCR beta CDR3 regions were amplified from RNA. First-round RT-PCR with HTBI primers amplified the TCR CDR3 region. MiXCR, run by TCRdb on the multiplex PCR reads, gives a single entry per CDR3 protein. The table shows 150,000 or so distinct CDR3 sequences, with roughly a fifth occurring only once.

Sequenced: blood. V usage is TRBV28 and J usage is TRBJ2-1; 8 nucleotides match TRBD2. This sequence originates from a woman aged 50 to 60 with Graves' hyperthyroidism that later progressed to Graves' ophthalmopathy. CDR3: CASSLRLAGGLEQFF. The CDR3 DNA follows: TGTGCCAGCAGTTTACGCTTGGCGGGAGGCCTTGAGCAGTTCTTC.